The sequence of this T cell receptor (beta chain) was determined in a study of cytomegalovirus exposure and HLA in healthy donors. Study observations and caveats: Most subjects had HLA-A and HLA-B alleles reportedly predicted accurately by TCR beta sequences.

As for this clone: The antigen is unknown.

A multiplex PCR was run with 60 Vbeta primers and 13 Jbeta primers. Repertoires were generated with immunoSEQ multiplex PCR, while TCRdb's copy carries only in-frame clones and drops some. This sample has more than 90,000 clones, with approximately 76% found just once. Input material: PBMCs. The sequence was obtained from a man aged 35 to 55 in good health and CMV-seronegative.

The CDR3 DNA reads as TGTGCCAGTAGTCCAGGACAGACAGCCCAACTGTTTTTT. Protein sequence: CASSPGQTAQLFF. The rearrangement joins TRBV19 to TRBJ1-4; a possible D gene is TRBD1 (6 bases). V was cut by 5 bases and J by 12 bases, with 16 bases left in between. This CDR3 has 13 residues. The germline CDR1 and CDR2 sequences are LNHDA and SQIVND (reference sequence).